These 21 T cell receptor beta chains were all obtained from the same sample, sequenced in a study of beta chain features in type 1 diabetes. Study-level results: TCRB CDR3 length was moderately but significantly reduced in all four CD4+ subsets of Type 1 diabetes patients.

What was sequenced were expressed TCRB transcripts, since all of the isolated RNA had been reverse transcribed. Clones were read by immunoSEQ multiplex PCR, and TCRdb kept only the in-frame ones, dropping some. The sample carries under 300,000 clones, roughly 17% recorded once. Their antigen targets remain unknown. Specimen: naive CD4+ T cells from blood. All receptors derive from a man aged 25-40 years with type 1 diabetes.

Only a few counts were recorded for this clone. The chain has TRBV6-5 and TRBJ2-7; D perhaps matches TRBD2 (6 bases). CDR3 length: 15 residues. Deletions cut 0 bases from V and 1 base from J, with 10 bases between. The germline V gene has CDR1 MNHEY and CDR2 SVGAGI. The DNA for the CDR3 is TGTGCCAGCAGTTACTCAGCAGGGAGGTCCTACGAGCAGTACTTC. Its protein product is CASSYSAGRSYEQYF.

The chain employs TRBV9 and TRBJ2-5; TRBD1 matches 7 bases. The CDR3 is 16 residues long. Germline CDR1 is SGDLS and CDR2 is YYNGEE. With V trimmed by 3 bases and J by 3 bases, 11 bases remained unmatched. The CDR3 DNA is TGTGCCAGCAGCGCCCACCGCCCACAGGGGAAAGAGACCCAGTACTTC. This gives the protein CASSAHRPQGKETQYF.

This clone was recorded a few times. Other DNA sequences in this specimen translate into the identical CDR3. The chain employs TRBV30 and TRBJ2-1; D is uncertain. Germline V gene sequence: CDR1 GTSNPN, CDR2 SVGIG (reference sequence). Between the trimmed V and J ends, which lost 1 base and 4 bases, there was a span of 2 bases. This CDR3 is built from 11 residues. CDR3 loop: CAWSGYNEQFF. The CDR3 DNA sequence: TGTGCCTGGAGTGGATACAATGAGCAGTTCTTC.

This rearrangement joins TRBV4-2 to TRBJ2-1; 9 nucleotides agree with TRBD2. Looked up from germline, CDR1 is LGHNA and CDR2 is YNFKEQ. The CDR3 spans 16 residues. V gave up 7 bases and J gave up 0 bases; unmatched junction bases: 7. The CDR3: CASTHFSGSSYNEQFF. CDR3 nucleotides: TGTGCCAGCACCCACTTTAGCGGGAGCTCCTACAATGAGCAGTTCTTC.

This sequence joins TRBV6-5 and TRBJ2-1; D may match TRBD1 or TRBD2 (5 bases each). The CDR3 runs to 15 residues. Germline assignment: CDR1 MNHEY and CDR2 SVGAGI. Trimming shortened V by 2 bases and J by 2 bases, and 10 bases separated the two germline ends. The CDR3 DNA is TGTGCCAGCAGTTACGGAGGCAGGGCCTACAATGAGCAGTTCTTC. Encoded protein: CASSYGGRAYNEQFF.

In this sample, this clone turned up a few times. The genes are TRBV30 and TRBJ2-5, with 7 bases that match TRBD2. CDR1 is GTSNPN, CDR2 SVGIG, per germline (reference sequence). J was trimmed by 9 bases and V by 2 bases; bases with no gene match: 12. This CDR3 has 14 residues. CDR3 sequence (DNA): TGTGCCTGGAGTTGGGGAGGGAGTACTGGGGCCCAGTACTTC. Translated: CAWSWGGSTGAQYF. Using reference TRBV30 and TRBJ2-5 for the parts outside the CDR3, the full variable domain is SQTIHQWPATLVQPVGSPLSLECTVEGTSNPNLYWYRQAAGRGLQLLFYSVGIGQISSEVPQNLSASRPQDRQFILSSKKLLLSDSGFYLCAWSWGGSTGAQYFGPGTRLLVL.

This clone was detected only once. The V gene is TRBV7-2, the J gene TRBJ1-4; the D gene is possibly TRBD1 (5 bases). The CDR3 sequence is 15 residues long. Trimming removed 4 bases at V and 8 bases at J, with 17 bases between. Germline CDR1 is SGHTA and CDR2 is FQGNSA. DNA for the CDR3: TGTGCCAGCAGCTCCTCGGGTAGGGGTGACGAAAAACTGTTTTTT. This encodes CASSSSGRGDEKLFF. The full variable domain, its missing parts supplied by reference TRBV7-2 and TRBJ1-4, is GAGVSQSPSNKVTEKGKDVELRCDPISGHTALYWYRQSLGQGLEFLIYFQGNSAPDKSGLPSDRFSAERTGGSVSTLTIQRTQQEDSAVYLCASSSSGRGDEKLFFGSGTQLSVL.

This rearrangement joins TRBV5-1 to TRBJ2-7; a possible D gene is TRBD1 (6 bases). Germline CDR1 and CDR2: SGHRS and YFSETQ. V lost 7 bases and J lost 2, with 16 bases in between. The CDR3 loop spans 14 amino acids. The CDR3 loop is CASSLQGPTYEQYF. CDR3 coding DNA: TGCGCCAGCTCCTTACAGGGACCAACCTACGAGCAGTACTTC.

This clone was counted only a few times. V gene TRBV27 combines with J gene TRBJ2-1; TRBD1 might be the D (6 bases). From germline, CDR1 is MNHEY and CDR2 SMNVEV (reference sequence). This CDR3 comprises 14 residues. The V and J ends lost 2 bases and 6 bases respectively, with 11 bases between them. This CDR3 is CASSLHRDVNEQFF. As DNA, the CDR3 is TGTGCCAGCAGTTTACACAGGGACGTCAATGAGCAGTTCTTC.

The rearrangement joins TRBV30 to TRBJ1-2; the D gene is possibly TRBD1 (5 bases). Trimming stripped 5 bases from V and 4 bases from J, with 11 bases between. This CDR3 region has 12 residues. Per germline, CDR1 GTSNPN and CDR2 SVGIG (reference sequence). The CDR3 DNA reads as TGTGCCTGGGATCGGGGCAGCTATGGCTACACCTTC. Its protein product is CAWDRGSYGYTF.

This chain links TRBV25-1 with TRBJ2-5, with 8 positions matching TRBD1. J lost 0 bases, V lost 4 bases, and 4 bases had no gene match. This CDR3 contains 15 residues. Germline values: CDR1 MGHDK, CDR2 SYGVNS. This chain's CDR3 is CASSVDREYQETQYF. CDR3 sequence (DNA): TGTGCCAGCAGTGTGGACAGGGAGTACCAAGAGACCCAGTACTTC.

This clone was counted a few times. The chain's CDR3 is CSVANGLGAFF. The CDR3 coding sequence is TGCAGCGTTGCGAATGGGCTTGGAGCTTTCTTT. V and J are TRBV29-1 and TRBJ1-1; D ambiguous. Per germline, CDR1 SQVTM and CDR2 ANQGSEA. With 4 bases removed from V and 10 bases from J, the gap between germline ends came to 13 bases. The CDR3 covers 11 residues.

In this sample, this clone turned up a few times. The chain uses TRBV5-1 and TRBJ2-1; no definite D call. There are 12 residues in the CDR3. Trimming pared 0 bases from V and 2 bases from J, leaving 0 bases between. From germline, CDR1 is SGHRS and CDR2 YFSETQ. In DNA form, the CDR3 reads TGCGCCAGCAGCTTGGCCTACAATGAGCAGTTCTTC. It codes for CASSLAYNEQFF.

The chain uses TRBV5-1 and TRBJ2-3, with D possibly being TRBD2 (5 bases). The CDR3 totals 15 residues. V shed 0 bases and J shed 2 bases, with 10 bases lying between them. Per the germline V gene, CDR1 is SGHRS and CDR2 is YFSETQ. CDR3 bases: TGCGCCAGCAGCTTGGTGGCGGGTTCCACAGATACGCAGTATTTT. Translated, it gives CASSLVAGSTDTQYF.

This chain's CDR3 is CAWSAGTGNVFF. In DNA, the CDR3 is TGTGCCTGGAGTGCGGGGACAGGGAATGTTTTCTTT. The chain carries TRBV30 and TRBJ1-1, with 9 bases fitting TRBD1. The V and J ends lost 1 base and 13 bases, in that order; junction bases with no gene match: 7. From germline, CDR1 is GTSNPN and CDR2 SVGIG (reference sequence). The CDR3 has 12 amino acids.

V usage is TRBV29-1 and J usage is TRBJ2-1, with TRBD1 matching over 8 bases. Germline V lookup: CDR1 SQVTM, CDR2 ANQGSEA. J gave up 2 bases and V 6 bases, and 9 bases lay outside the gene matches. This CDR3 has 15 residues. The CDR3 sequence: CSVRSRGRTYNEQFF. For the CDR3, the DNA is TGCAGCGTACGTTCCAGGGGGCGCACCTACAATGAGCAGTTCTTC.

This clone was detected only a few times. The chain is built from TRBV25-1 and TRBJ2-3; 8 bases are shared with TRBD1. Germline CDR1 and CDR2: MGHDK and SYGVNS. The CDR3 length is 13 residues. V shed 8 bases and J 0 bases; nucleotides not matched to a gene: 1. The CDR3 sequence: CASRTGSTDTQYF. CDR3 nucleotide sequence: TGTGCCAGCCGGACAGGGAGCACAGATACGCAGTATTTT.

This chain uses TRBV4-3 with TRBJ1-4; possibly TRBD1 for D (6 bases). V dropped 3 bases and J dropped 7 bases, with 15 bases sitting between them. Per germline, CDR1 LGHNA and CDR2 YSLEER. CDR3 size: 15 residues. For the CDR3, the DNA is TGCGCCAGCAGCCAGAGGGGACAATCGGCTGAAAAACTGTTTTTT. Translation gives CASSQRGQSAEKLFF.

This clone was recorded a few times. The rearrangement links TRBV7-2 to TRBJ2-7; D possibly matches TRBD1 or TRBD2 (5 bases each). Trimming pared 6 bases from V and 1 base from J, leaving 10 bases between. Germline values: CDR1 SGHTA, CDR2 FQGNSA. CDR3 length equals 13 residues. CDR3 protein: CASSWDDSYEQYF. DNA for the CDR3: TGTGCCAGCAGTTGGGACGATTCCTACGAGCAGTACTTC.

This clone was seen a few times. The chain joins TRBV4-1 to TRBJ2-7; TRBD1 aligns across 12 bases. This CDR3 contains 16 residues. J was trimmed by 5 bases and V by 1 base; bases with no gene match: 6. Germline CDR1 is MGHRA and CDR2 is YSYEKL. The DNA for the CDR3 is TGCGCCAGCAGCCAAGGGGAAGGGACAGGGGGCCACGAGCAGTACTTC. This gives the protein CASSQGEGTGGHEQYF.

The sample holds a few counts of this clone. The chain recombines TRBV7-9 with TRBJ2-7, with 7 bases lining up with TRBD2. The CDR3 extends over 16 amino acids. Germline V gives CDR1 SEHNR, CDR2 FQNEAQ (reference sequence). Trimming at V came to 4 bases and at J to 5 bases, leaving 14 bases not matched to a gene. CDR3 in DNA: TGTGCCAGCAGCTCATGGGGGGGAGATGGTTCCCACGAGCAGTACTTC. Amino acids: CASSSWGGDGSHEQYF.